This T cell receptor (beta chain) emerged from a study of T-cell reconstitution after alpha-beta-depleted transplantation in children. Many counts were recorded for this clonotype. As it was prepared, the TCRbeta library received unique molecular identifiers. TCRdb passed the PCR reads through MiXCR, listing each CDR3 protein once. The sample carries 440,000 or so distinct CDR3 sequences, approximately 10% recorded once. Sequencing used PBMCs from the stem cell graft donor, obtained from the stem cell graft. The receptor was derived from a human donor who donated a stem cell graft to a child with acute myeloid leukemia.

The CDR3 loop reads CASSSQGYEQYV. The CDR3 bases are TGTGCCAGCAGCTCCCAGGGTTACGAGCAGTACGTC. V gene TRBV7-9 combines with J gene TRBJ2-7; TRBD1 is a possible D gene (5 bases). Germline V gene lookup returns CDR1 SEHNR and CDR2 FQNEAQ (reference sequence). The CDR3 runs to 12 residues. The ends were cut back, 4 bases at V and 4 bases at J, with 8 bases in the middle.